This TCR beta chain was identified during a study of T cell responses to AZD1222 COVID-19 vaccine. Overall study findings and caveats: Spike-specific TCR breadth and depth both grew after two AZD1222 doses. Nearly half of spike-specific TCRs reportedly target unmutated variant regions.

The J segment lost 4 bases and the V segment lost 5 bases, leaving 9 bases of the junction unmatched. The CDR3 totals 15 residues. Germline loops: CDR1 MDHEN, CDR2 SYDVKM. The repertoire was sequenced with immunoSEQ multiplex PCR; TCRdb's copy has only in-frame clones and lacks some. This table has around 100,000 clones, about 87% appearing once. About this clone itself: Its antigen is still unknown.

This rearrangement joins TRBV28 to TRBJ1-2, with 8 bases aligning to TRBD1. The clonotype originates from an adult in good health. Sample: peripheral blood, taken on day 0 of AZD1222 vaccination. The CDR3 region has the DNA TGTGCCAGCAGTAACCTCAGGGGGCCAGGCTATGGCTACACCTTC. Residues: CASSNLRGPGYGYTF.